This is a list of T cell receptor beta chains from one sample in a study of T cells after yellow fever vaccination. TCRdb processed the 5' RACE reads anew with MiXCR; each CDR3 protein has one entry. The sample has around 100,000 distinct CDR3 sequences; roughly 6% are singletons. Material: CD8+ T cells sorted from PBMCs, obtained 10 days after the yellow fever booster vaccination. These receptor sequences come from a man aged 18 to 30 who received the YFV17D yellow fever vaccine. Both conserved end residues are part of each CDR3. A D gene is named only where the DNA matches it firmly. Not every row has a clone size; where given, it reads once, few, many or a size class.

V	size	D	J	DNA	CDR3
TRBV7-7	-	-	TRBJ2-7	TGTGCCAGCAGCTTAGTCCCCTTTCGCGTGCAGTACTTC	CASSLVPFRVQYF
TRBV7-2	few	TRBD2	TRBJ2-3	TGTGCCAGCAGCTCCGCTCTAGCGGGGATCACAGATACGCAGTATTTT	CASSSALAGITDTQYF
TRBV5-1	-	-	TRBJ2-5	TGCGCCAGCAGCTTGTGGGGATCACAAGAGACCCAGTACTTC	CASSLWGSQETQYF
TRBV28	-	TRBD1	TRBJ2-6	TGTGCCAGCAGACAACTCCGGACAGGGCCGAGCGCTGGGGCCAACGTCCTGACTTTC	CASRQLRTGPSAGANVLTF
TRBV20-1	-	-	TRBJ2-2	TGCAGTGCTAGAGATACGGTCAGATCCACCGGGGAGCTGTTTTTT	CSARDTVRSTGELFF
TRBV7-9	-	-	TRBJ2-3	TGTGCCAGCAGCCACCGGACGGACCCTAGCACAGATACGCAGTATTTT	CASSHRTDPSTDTQYF
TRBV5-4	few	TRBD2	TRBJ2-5	TGTGCCATCAACGGGGAGGGGACGGTGGAGACCCAGTACTTC	CAINGEGTVETQYF
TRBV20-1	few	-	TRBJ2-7	TGCAGTGCTAGCCCTTCCTACGAGCAGTACTTC	CSASPSYEQYF
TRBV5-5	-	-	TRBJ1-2	TGTGCCAGCAGCCTTGATGAGGGATTGAGCTATGGCTACACCTTC	CASSLDEGLSYGYTF
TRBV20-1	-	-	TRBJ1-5	TGCAGTGCTAGAAAACTCCTCCGGGGGAGGAAGGTTAATCAGCCCCAGCATTTT	CSARKLLRGRKVNQPQHF
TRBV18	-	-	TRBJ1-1	TGTGCCAGCTCACCACCGTCCTATGGGGACATGAACACTGAAGCTTTCTTT	CASSPPSYGDMNTEAFF
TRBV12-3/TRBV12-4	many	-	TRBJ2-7	TGTGCCAGCGGCTACAGTGGCTCCTACGAGCAGTACTTC	CASGYSGSYEQYF
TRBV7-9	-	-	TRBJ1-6	TGTGCCAGCAGCTTAAGCGCGACAGGAGCGAGGGATTCACCCCTCCACTTT	CASSLSATGARDSPLHF
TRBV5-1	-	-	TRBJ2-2	TGCGCCAGCAGCCTGTGGGTTGGAGCCGGGGAGCTGTTTTTT	CASSLWVGAGELFF
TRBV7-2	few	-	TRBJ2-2	TGTGCCAGCAGCTTAGCGCTCGTCTCACGGAGCACCGGGGAGCTGTTTTTT	CASSLALVSRSTGELFF
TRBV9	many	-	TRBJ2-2	TGTGCCAGCAGCGTAGGGGGAGCCGGGGAGCTGTTTTTT	CASSVGGAGELFF
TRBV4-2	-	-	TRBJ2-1	TGTGCCAGCAGCCAAGATTTACGACTCCCTCATTATGAGCAGTTCTTC	CASSQDLRLPHYEQFF
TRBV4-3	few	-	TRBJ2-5	TGCGCCAGCAGCCGTAGAAGGGCCCTCATGGCCATACGGGAGACCCAGTACTTC	CASSRRRALMAIRETQYF
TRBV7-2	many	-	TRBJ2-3	TGTGCCAGCAGTCTGGACGGGACCCTTGATACGCAGTATTTT	CASSLDGTLDTQYF
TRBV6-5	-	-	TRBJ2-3	TGTGCCAGCGGTTATATGTGGGGGGAAGGCACAGATACGCAGTATTTT	CASGYMWGEGTDTQYF
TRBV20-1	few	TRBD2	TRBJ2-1	TGCAGTGCTAGGGGGACTAGCTCCTCCAATGAGCAGTTCTTC	CSARGTSSSNEQFF
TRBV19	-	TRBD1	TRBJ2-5	TGTGCCAGTACCCCGACCGGGACAGGGGAGACCCAGTACTTC	CASTPTGTGETQYF
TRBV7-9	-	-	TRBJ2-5	TGTGCCAGCAGCTTAGTTTCGACATCAGAGACCCAGTACTTC	CASSLVSTSETQYF
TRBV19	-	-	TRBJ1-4	TGTGCCAGTAGTATAGGTAACAGGAATCCAACTCCTAATGAAAAACTGTTTTTT	CASSIGNRNPTPNEKLFF
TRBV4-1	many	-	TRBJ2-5	TGCGCCAGCAGCCCCCCGGTTCTGGAGACCCAGTACTTC	CASSPPVLETQYF
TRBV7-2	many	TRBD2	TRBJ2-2	TGTGCCAGCAGTCCGGTAGCGGGGGGGCACACCGGGGAGCTGTTTTTT	CASSPVAGGHTGELFF
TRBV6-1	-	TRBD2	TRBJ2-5	TGTGCCAGCAGTGAATTCCGGGGGGGCCAAGAGACCCAGTACTTC	CASSEFRGGQETQYF
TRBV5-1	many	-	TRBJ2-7	TGCGCCAGCTCCCCGAGCGCAGGCATAGGCGAGCAGTACTTC	CASSPSAGIGEQYF
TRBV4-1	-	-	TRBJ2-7	TGCGCCAGCAGCCAAGCCAGTCGGAGCACCTACGAGCAGTACTTC	CASSQASRSTYEQYF
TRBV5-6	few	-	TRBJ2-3	TGTGCCAGCAGCTTGGAATTAGAAGCAGATACGCAGTATTTT	CASSLELEADTQYF
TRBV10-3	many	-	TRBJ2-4	TGTGCCATCAGTGAGTCGGGGCAGAAAATAGCCAAAAACATTCAGTACTTC	CAISESGQKIAKNIQYF
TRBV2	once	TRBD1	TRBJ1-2	TGTGCCAGCAGTGAGGGACAGCGGCACTATGGCTACACCTTC	CASSEGQRHYGYTF
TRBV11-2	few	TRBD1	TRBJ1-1	TGTGCCAGCAGCTCCCAGGGGGTCACTGAAGCTTTCTTT	CASSSQGVTEAFF
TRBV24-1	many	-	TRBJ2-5	TGTGCCACCAGTGACGACCAACTAGCCTGGGAGACCCAGTACTTC	CATSDDQLAWETQYF
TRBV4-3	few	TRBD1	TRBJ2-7	TGCGCCAGCAGCCAAGGATTCGAGACAGGGACCTACGAGCAGTACTTC	CASSQGFETGTYEQYF
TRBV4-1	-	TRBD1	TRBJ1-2	TGCGCCAGCACCGGGACAGGGGGGTCTAACTATGGCTACACCTTC	CASTGTGGSNYGYTF